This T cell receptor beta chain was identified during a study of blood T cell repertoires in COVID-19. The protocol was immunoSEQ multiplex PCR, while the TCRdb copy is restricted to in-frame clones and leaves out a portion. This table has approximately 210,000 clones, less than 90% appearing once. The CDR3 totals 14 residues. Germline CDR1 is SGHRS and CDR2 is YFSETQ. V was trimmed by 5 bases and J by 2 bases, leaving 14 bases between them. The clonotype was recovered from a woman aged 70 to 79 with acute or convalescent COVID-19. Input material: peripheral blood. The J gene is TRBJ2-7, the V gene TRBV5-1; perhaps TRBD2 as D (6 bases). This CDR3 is CASRSPGRTYEQYF. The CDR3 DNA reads TGCGCCAGCAGAAGTCCAGGGAGGACCTACGAGCAGTACTTC.